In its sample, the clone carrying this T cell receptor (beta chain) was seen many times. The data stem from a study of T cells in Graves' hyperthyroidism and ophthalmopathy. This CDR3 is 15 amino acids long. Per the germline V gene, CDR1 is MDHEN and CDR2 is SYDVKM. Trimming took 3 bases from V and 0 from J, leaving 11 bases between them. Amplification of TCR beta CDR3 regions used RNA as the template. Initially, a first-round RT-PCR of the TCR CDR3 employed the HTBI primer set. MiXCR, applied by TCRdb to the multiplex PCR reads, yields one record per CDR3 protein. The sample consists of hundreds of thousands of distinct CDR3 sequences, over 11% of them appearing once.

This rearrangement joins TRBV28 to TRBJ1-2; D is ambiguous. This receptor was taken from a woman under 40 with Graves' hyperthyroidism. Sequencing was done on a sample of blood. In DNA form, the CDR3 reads TGTGCCAGCAGTTTCGGGGTCACCACTAACTATGGCTACACCTTC. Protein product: CASSFGVTTNYGYTF.